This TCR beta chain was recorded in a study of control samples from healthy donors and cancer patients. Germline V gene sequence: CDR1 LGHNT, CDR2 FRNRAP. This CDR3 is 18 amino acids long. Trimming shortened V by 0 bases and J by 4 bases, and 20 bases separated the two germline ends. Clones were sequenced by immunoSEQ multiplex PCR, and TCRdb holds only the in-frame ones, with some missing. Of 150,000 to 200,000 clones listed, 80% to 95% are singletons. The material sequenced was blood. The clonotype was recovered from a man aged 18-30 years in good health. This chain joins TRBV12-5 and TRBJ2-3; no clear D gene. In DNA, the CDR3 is TGTGCTAGTGGTTTGGTAGGTTTTCGGCCCCCGGTGTCAGATACGCAGTATTTT. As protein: CASGLVGFRPPVSDTQYF. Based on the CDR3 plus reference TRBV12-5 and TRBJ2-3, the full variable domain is DARVTQTPRHKVTEMGQEVTMRCQPILGHNTVFWYRQTMMQGLELLAYFRNRAPLDDSGMPKDRFSAEMPDATLATLKIQPSEPRDSAVYFCASGLVGFRPPVSDTQYFGPGTRLTVL.